These 29 T cell receptor beta chains were all obtained from the same sample, sequenced in a study of cytomegalovirus exposure and HLA in healthy donors. With 60 Vbeta and 13 Jbeta primers, the PCR was carried out. TCRdb's copy holds only in-frame clones and misses some; the assay was immunoSEQ multiplex PCR. The sample yields approximately 76,000 clones, 65% to 80% seen once. The specimen sequenced was PBMCs. All receptors derive from a man between 25 and 39 years old in good health and CMV-seronegative.

This clone was seen only once. The junction departs from the called germline gene at one end, perhaps through a read error. The chain joins TRBV10-3 to TRBJ1-2; a weak D match, TRBD1 (5 bases). Germline V gene lookup returns CDR1 ENHRY and CDR2 SYGVKD. The CDR3 is 14 residues long. The CDR3 loop reads CAISEFTGRNGYPF. CDR3 sequence (DNA): TGTGCCATCAGTGAGTTTACAGGTAGAAATGGCTACCCCTTC.

The chain recombines TRBV2 with TRBJ2-7; 11 bases match TRBD2. Losses at the gene ends were 10 bases for V and 3 bases for J; bases not matched to a gene: 8. The V gene's germline CDR1 is SNHLY and CDR2 FYNNEI. The CDR3 totals 14 residues. CDR3: CATIRLAGNYEQYF. CDR3 DNA sequence: TGTGCCACCATTAGACTAGCGGGGAACTACGAGCAGTACTTC.

This clone turned up a few times. This chain uses TRBV4-2 with TRBJ1-1; a possible D gene is TRBD1 (6 bases). The CDR3 runs 14 residues. The V end lost 4 bases, the J end lost 3 bases, and 12 bases lay between the germline ends. CDR1 and CDR2 from the germline V gene are LGHNA and YNFKEQ. CDR3 nucleotide sequence: TGTGCCAGCAGCCGCGGCGGACAGTACACTGAAGCTTTCTTT. This encodes CASSRGGQYTEAFF.

This clone has only one observation. This chain links TRBV25-1 with TRBJ2-1, with 9 bases identical to TRBD2. The CDR3 sequence is 15 residues long. The junction had 10 bases not matched to a gene; V was cut back by 4 bases and J by 9 bases. Germline assignment: CDR1 MGHDK and CDR2 SYGVNS. CDR3 protein: CASSAIAGATGEQFF. CDR3 DNA sequence: TGTGCCAGCAGTGCCATAGCGGGGGCAACAGGTGAGCAGTTCTTC. Full variable domain (outside the CDR3, taken from reference TRBV25-1 and TRBJ2-1): EADIYQTPRYLVIGTGKKITLECSQTMGHDKMYWYQQDPGMELHLIHYSYGVNSTEKGDLSSESTVSRIRTEHFPLTLESARPSHTSQYLCASSAIAGATGEQFFGPGTRLTVL.

V is TRBV5-1 and J is TRBJ2-1; TRBD2 matches at 15 bases. With V trimmed by 3 bases and J by 8 bases, 6 bases remained unmatched. The germline V gene encodes CDR1 SGHRS and CDR2 YFSETQ. The length of the CDR3 is 16 residues. The CDR3 protein is CASSSRTSGRVDEQFF. The CDR3 DNA reads as TGCGCCAGCAGCTCGCGGACTAGCGGGAGGGTCGATGAGCAGTTCTTC.

This clone was counted once. The CDR3 sequence is CASSPTAGGEQYF. As DNA, the CDR3 is TGTGCCAGCTCACCCACCGCAGGTGGCGAGCAGTACTTC. The rearrangement uses TRBV18 and TRBJ2-7; no clear D. CDR1 is KGHSH and CDR2 is LQKENI in the germline V gene. V dropped 3 bases and J dropped 6 bases, with 12 bases sitting between them. This CDR3 has 13 amino acids.

This clone turned up a few times. The genes are TRBV4-3 and TRBJ1-6; no clear D. CDR3 length: 15 amino acids. V was clipped by 0 bases and J by 4 bases, with 7 bases between them. Germline assignment: CDR1 LGHNA and CDR2 YSLEER. CDR3 nucleotide sequence: TGCGCCAGCAGCCAAGATAGCGGGTATAATTCACCCCTCCACTTT. The encoded protein is CASSQDSGYNSPLHF.

J is TRBJ1-4 and V is TRBV6-4; perhaps TRBD1 as D (5 bases). In germline, CDR1 is MRHNA, CDR2 SNTAGT. CDR3 size: 14 residues. V lost 5 bases and J 1 base, leaving 8 bases between the germline ends. The CDR3 DNA follows: TGTGCCAGCAGTCAGGGAGGAACTAATGAAAAACTGTTTTTT. This encodes CASSQGGTNEKLFF.

Regarding this clone: One end of the junction varies from germline; a read error may be responsible. This sample also contains other DNA sequences that code for the same CDR3. The genes are TRBV30 and TRBJ2-1, with D perhaps TRBD2 (5 bases). The V gene's germline CDR1 is GTSNPN and CDR2 SVGIG (reference sequence). There are 11 residues in the CDR3. The CDR3 loop is CAWSVLEEQFF. CDR3 DNA sequence: TGTGCCTGGAGTGTACTGGAGGAGCAATTCTTC.

V and J are TRBV27 and TRBJ2-1; 10 nucleotides line up with TRBD2. The germline gives CDR1 MNHEY, CDR2 SMNVEV (reference sequence). The CDR3 loop spans 15 amino acids. Trimming at V came to 6 bases and at J to 8 bases, leaving 10 bases not matched to a gene. The CDR3 reads CASSSSGRAVDEQFF. The CDR3 DNA reads TGTGCCAGCAGCTCAAGCGGGAGGGCCGTCGATGAGCAGTTCTTC.

The chain recombines TRBV25-1 with TRBJ2-6, with D possibly being TRBD1 (6 bases). V was shortened by 4 bases and J by 2 bases, with 9 bases between the two germline ends. The CDR3 is made up of 15 amino acids. Per germline, CDR1 MGHDK and CDR2 SYGVNS. The CDR3 here is CASSVAGAGANVLTF. The CDR3 DNA is TGTGCCAGCAGTGTTGCAGGGGCTGGGGCCAACGTCCTGACTTTC. The whole variable domain, remainder taken from reference TRBV25-1 and TRBJ2-6, is EADIYQTPRYLVIGTGKKITLECSQTMGHDKMYWYQQDPGMELHLIHYSYGVNSTEKGDLSSESTVSRIRTEHFPLTLESARPSHTSQYLCASSVAGAGANVLTFGAGSRLTVL.

The chain recombines TRBV2 with TRBJ2-5; 8 positions agree with TRBD2. Germline-derived CDR1 and CDR2 are SNHLY and FYNNEI. The CDR3 extends over 15 amino acids. For the CDR3, the DNA is TGTGTAACGGGGGGCGGGAGGAGATTGAGGGGGACCCAGTACTTC. Encoded protein: CVTGGGRRLRGTQYF.

This clone was seen once. The genes are TRBV19 and TRBJ2-7, with TRBD2 matching over 12 bases. The germline gives CDR1 LNHDA, CDR2 SQIVND (reference sequence). The CDR3 extends over 15 amino acids. V shed 5 bases and J 3 bases; nucleotides not matched to a gene: 5. The CDR3 reads CASSLAGGNNYEQYF. The CDR3, as DNA: TGTGCCAGTAGTCTAGCGGGGGGGAATAACTACGAGCAGTACTTC.

The chain employs TRBV19 and TRBJ1-5; possibly TRBD1 for D (5 bases). CDR1 and CDR2 from the germline V gene are LNHDA and SQIVND (reference sequence). This CDR3 spans 16 amino acids. With 3 bases removed from V and 0 bases from J, the gap between germline ends came to 12 bases. CDR3 sequence reads: CASSMGPGYSNQPQHF. The CDR3 DNA reads as TGTGCCAGTAGTATGGGGCCAGGTTATAGCAATCAGCCCCAGCATTTT.

This chain uses TRBV10-3 with TRBJ1-2; D gene ambiguous. The CDR3 sequence is 15 residues long. CDR1 ENHRY and CDR2 SYGVKD come from the germline V gene. V was pared by 6 bases and J by 0 bases, with 14 bases between. In nucleotides, the CDR3 is TGTGCCATCAGCACCTACTCGAGAGCTAACTATGGCTACACCTTC. Translating it yields CAISTYSRANYGYTF.

V and J are TRBV27 and TRBJ1-5, with a weak D call TRBD1 (6 bases). Looked up from germline, CDR1 is MNHEY and CDR2 is SMNVEV (reference sequence). V dropped 1 base and J dropped 7 bases, with 11 bases sitting between them. The CDR3 is 14 residues long. CDR3 in amino acids: CASSLFWGQQPQHF. In nucleotides, the CDR3 is TGTGCCAGCAGTTTATTTTGGGGGCAACAGCCCCAGCATTTT.

The chain employs TRBV29-1 and TRBJ2-5, with TRBD2 identical over 8 bases. In germline, CDR1 is SQVTM, CDR2 ANQGSEA. The CDR3 has 14 residues. Unmatched junction bases numbered 15, after V lost 6 bases and J lost 9 bases. The CDR3 here is CSVAAGGPREAQYF. The CDR3 nucleotides read TGCAGCGTAGCCGCGGGGGGCCCCAGGGAGGCCCAGTACTTC.

The chain carries TRBV30 and TRBJ1-1; no clear D. Germline CDR1 GTSNPN, CDR2 SVGIG (reference sequence). The CDR3 totals 14 residues. V was trimmed by 1 base and J by 0 bases, leaving 9 bases between them. This CDR3 reads CAWSGGRVNTEAFF. The CDR3 DNA is TGTGCCTGGAGTGGAGGGAGGGTGAACACTGAAGCTTTCTTT.

This clone was recorded once. The V call is TRBV28, the J call TRBJ1-5, with 9 bases lining up with TRBD1. Losses at the gene ends were 5 bases for V and 6 bases for J; bases not matched to a gene: 5. The CDR3 spans 14 residues. Germline-derived CDR1 and CDR2 are MDHEN and SYDVKM. The CDR3 region has the DNA TGTGCCAGCAGTCGCCGGGACAGGGTTCAGCCCCAGCATTTT. Amino acids: CASSRRDRVQPQHF.

V usage is TRBV27 and J usage is TRBJ2-7; 7 bases are shared with TRBD1. Germline loops: CDR1 MNHEY, CDR2 SMNVEV (reference sequence). V trimming: 6 bases; J trimming: 4 bases; junction bases outside the gene matches: 9. This CDR3 contains 14 residues. For the CDR3, the DNA is TGTGCCAGCAGCAACACAGGGGTTGGTTACGAGCAGTACTTC. Its protein is CASSNTGVGYEQYF.

V is TRBV7-2 and J is TRBJ2-3, with a tentative D call TRBD2 (5 bases). Trimming removed 0 bases at V and 14 bases at J, with 15 bases between. The CDR3 contains 13 residues. Germline V gene lookup returns CDR1 SGHTA and CDR2 FQGNSA. The CDR3 DNA is TGTGCCAGCAGCTTAGCGCTACGGGATCCTTCGTATTTT. This translates into CASSLALRDPSYF.

The chain recombines TRBV7-9 with TRBJ2-2, with 7 bases aligning to TRBD2. Looked up from germline, CDR1 is SEHNR and CDR2 is FQNEAQ (reference sequence). CDR3 length equals 15 residues. The V segment lost 2 bases and the J segment 6 bases; nucleotides outside the gene matches: 6. CDR3 amino acids: CASSLFVGGAGELFF. The CDR3 nucleotides read TGTGCCAGCAGCTTATTCGTGGGAGGGGCCGGGGAGCTGTTTTTT.

The sample holds one count of this clone. The chain employs TRBV27 and TRBJ2-5; 8 bases align to TRBD1. With the DNA end fitting TRBJ2-7 better, the J assignment may be wrong. This CDR3 spans 14 amino acids. The germline gives CDR1 MNHEY, CDR2 SMNVEV (reference sequence). This CDR3 reads CASSEGQVAREQYF. The CDR3 DNA reads as TGTGCCAGCAGCGAGGGACAGGTGGCCCGCGAGCAGTACTTC.

The chain is built from TRBV4-2 and TRBJ2-2, with 7 bases aligning to TRBD1. The germline V gene has CDR1 LGHNA and CDR2 YNFKEQ. Trimming removed 1 base from V and 3 bases from J; junction bases left unmatched: 5. The CDR3 runs to 16 residues. The CDR3 region is CASSQVRDSYTGELFF. The CDR3, as DNA: TGTGCCAGCAGCCAAGTCCGGGACAGTTACACCGGGGAGCTGTTTTTT.

This clone came up a few times. The rearrangement joins TRBV28 to TRBJ1-4; 9 bases map to TRBD1. The CDR3 extends over 17 amino acids. V shed 6 bases and J 8 bases; nucleotides not matched to a gene: 16. From germline, CDR1 is MDHEN and CDR2 SYDVKM. CDR3 bases: TGTGCCAGCAGCCCATACCTCCAACAGGGGGCGATGGAAAAACTGTTTTTT. Residues: CASSPYLQQGAMEKLFF.

This clone was seen just once. The chain couples TRBV30 to TRBJ1-5, with D maybe TRBD1 (6 bases). The CDR3 loop spans 13 amino acids. V was shortened by 4 bases and J by 4 bases, with 11 bases between the two germline ends. Germline CDR1 GTSNPN, CDR2 SVGIG (reference sequence). CDR3 residues: CAWTQGRNQPQHF. CDR3 DNA sequence: TGTGCCTGGACCCAGGGGCGAAATCAGCCCCAGCATTTT. The variable domain in full, completed from reference TRBV30 and TRBJ1-5, reads SQTIHQWPATLVQPVGSPLSLECTVEGTSNPNLYWYRQAAGRGLQLLFYSVGIGQISSEVPQNLSASRPQDRQFILSSKKLLLSDSGFYLCAWTQGRNQPQHFGDGTRLSIL.

To note about this clone: Given the absence of the conserved phenylalanine or tryptophan at the CDR3 end, a read error is likely. This chain connects TRBV28 to TRBJ2-7; TRBD2 matches 7 bases. Losses at the gene ends were 3 bases for V and 0 bases for J; bases not matched to a gene: 5. The CDR3 covers 15 residues. Germline CDR1 and CDR2: MDHEN and SYDVKM. CDR3 sequence (DNA): TGTGCCAGCAGTTTCCTAGCGGACCACTCCTACGAGCAGTACCTC. Its protein is CASSFLADHSYEQYL.

The chain joins TRBV2 to TRBJ1-2; D unresolved. V was clipped by 7 bases and J by 5 bases, with 26 bases between them. Looked up from germline, CDR1 is SNHLY and CDR2 is FYNNEI. This CDR3 is built from 17 residues. CDR3 in DNA: TGTGCCAGCACGGAGAGTTCGTTAACTCAAGGAGGTTATGGCTACACCTTC. It codes for CASTESSLTQGGYGYTF.

This rearrangement joins TRBV19 to TRBJ1-5; perhaps TRBD1 as D (5 bases). V gave up 6 bases and J gave up 11 bases, with 17 bases separating them. This CDR3 has 13 residues. The germline CDR1 and CDR2 sequences are LNHDA and SQIVND (reference sequence). CDR3: CASSGTSSGSQHF. In DNA, the CDR3 is TGTGCCAGTAGCGGGACTAGTTCAGGGTCCCAGCATTTT.